This T cell receptor beta chain was profiled in a study of T-cell reconstitution after alpha-beta-depleted transplantation in children. The CDR3 length is 14 residues. The V end lost 2 bases, the J end lost 7 bases, and 15 bases lay between the germline ends. In germline, CDR1 is SGHTA, CDR2 FQGTGA. To note about this clonotype: What it binds is unknown.

Molecular barcoding with unique molecular identifiers was used for the TCRbeta library. TCRdb itself ran the PCR reads through MiXCR, one entry per CDR3 protein. The repertoire has hundreds of thousands of distinct CDR3 sequences, around 13% of them found once; the top ten carry around 0.79%. Overall study results and limits: T cells produced anew were the main source of T-cell counts and diversity one year after transplant. About two months after transplant, alpha-beta T cells reportedly came from several hundred expanded graft clones. Some patients' high day-60 TCRbeta diversity was traced to surviving recipient T cells and thymic progenitors.

The source is a girl aged 2 to 10 with congenital amegakaryocytic thrombocytopenia, due to receive a stem cell transplant. The sample consisted of PBMCs, taken before TCRalphabeta/CD19-depleted stem cell transplant. The gene calls are TRBV7-3 and TRBJ2-7; TRBD2 might be the D (6 bases). CDR3: CASSLSSGAGEQYF. CDR3 DNA sequence: TGTGCCAGCAGCTTATCCAGCGGCGCGGGGGAGCAGTACTTC.